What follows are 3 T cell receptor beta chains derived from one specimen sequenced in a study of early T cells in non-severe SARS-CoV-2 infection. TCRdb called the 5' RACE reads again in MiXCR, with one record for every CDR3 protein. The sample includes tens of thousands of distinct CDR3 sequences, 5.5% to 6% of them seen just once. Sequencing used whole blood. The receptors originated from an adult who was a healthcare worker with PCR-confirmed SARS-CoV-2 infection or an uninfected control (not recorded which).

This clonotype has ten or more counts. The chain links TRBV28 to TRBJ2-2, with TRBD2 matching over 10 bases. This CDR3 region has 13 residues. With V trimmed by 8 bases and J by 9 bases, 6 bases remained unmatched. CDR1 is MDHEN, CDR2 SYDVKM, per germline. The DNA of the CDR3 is TGTGCCAGCTTGACACTAGCGGGAAGGGAGCTGTTTTTT. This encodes CASLTLAGRELFF. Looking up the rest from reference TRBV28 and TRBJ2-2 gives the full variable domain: DVKVTQSSRYLVKRTGEKVFLECVQDMDHENMFWYRQDPGLGLRLIYFSYDVKMKEKGDIPEGYSVSREKKERFSLILESASTNQTSMYLCASLTLAGRELFFGEGSRLTVL.

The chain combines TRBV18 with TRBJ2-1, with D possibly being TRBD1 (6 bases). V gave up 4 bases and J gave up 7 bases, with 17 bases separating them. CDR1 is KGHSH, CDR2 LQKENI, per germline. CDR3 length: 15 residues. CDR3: CASSLDFNRGNEQFF. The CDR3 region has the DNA TGTGCCAGCTCACTTGACTTTAATAGGGGGAATGAGCAGTTCTTC. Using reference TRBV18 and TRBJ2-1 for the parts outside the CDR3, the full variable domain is NAGVMQNPRHLVRRRGQEARLRCSPMKGHSHVYWYRQLPEEGLKFMVYLQKENIIDESGMPKERFSAEFPKEGPSILRIQQVVRGDSAAYFCASSLDFNRGNEQFFGPGTRLTVL.

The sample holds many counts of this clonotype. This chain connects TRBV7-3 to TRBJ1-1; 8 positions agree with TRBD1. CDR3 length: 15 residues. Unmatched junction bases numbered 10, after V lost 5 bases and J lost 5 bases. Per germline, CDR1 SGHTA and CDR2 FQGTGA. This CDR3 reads CASSRGQGGGTEAFF. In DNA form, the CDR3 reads TGTGCCAGCAGCCGTGGACAGGGCGGAGGGACTGAAGCTTTCTTT.